Below, 15 T cell receptor beta chains from the same sample are listed, as sequenced in a study of blood T cell repertoires in COVID-19. Here immunoSEQ multiplex PCR was the method, and the copy in TCRdb shows in-frame clones only, minus some. The sample includes over 50,000 clones, less than 90% of them seen just once. Sequencing input: peripheral blood. Receptors were obtained from a human donor in a cohort sampled during active COVID-19.

The chain joins TRBV30 to TRBJ1-5, with 9 bases aligning to TRBD1. There are 17 residues in the CDR3. Germline V gives CDR1 GTSNPN, CDR2 SVGIG (reference sequence). V gave up 0 bases and J gave up 2 bases; unmatched junction bases: 8. In nucleotides, the CDR3 is TGTGCCTGGAGTGTGGGGTGGGGACAGGGAGGCAATCAGCCCCAGCATTTT. Amino acids: CAWSVGWGQGGNQPQHF.

V is TRBV10-3 and J is TRBJ1-1; D may be TRBD1 (6 bases). This CDR3 has 13 amino acids. The germline CDR1 and CDR2 sequences are ENHRY and SYGVKD. Trimming removed 5 bases at V and 3 bases at J, with 10 bases between. The DNA of the CDR3 is TGTGCCATCAGTCGACAGGAGGACACTGAAGCTTTCTTT. The encoded protein is CAISRQEDTEAFF.

The V call is TRBV2, the J call TRBJ2-3; 7 bases agree with TRBD2. The germline gives CDR1 SNHLY, CDR2 FYNNEI. V lost 11 bases to trimming and J lost 3 bases; unmatched junction nucleotides: 5. This CDR3 is 12 amino acids long. CDR3 residues: CAGSGTTDTQYF. CDR3 bases: TGTGCCGGAAGCGGGACGACAGATACGCAGTATTTT.

The chain employs TRBV5-4 and TRBJ2-5; tentatively, D is TRBD1 (5 bases). Germline V gene lookup returns CDR1 SGHNT and CDR2 YYREEE (reference sequence). Trimming removed 9 bases at V and 5 bases at J, with 26 bases between. The length of the CDR3 is 16 residues. Here the CDR3 DNA reads TGTGCCATAACACGGTCAGGGAATAGGATGGGGGAGACCCAGTACTTC. Translating gives CAITRSGNRMGETQYF.

The chain combines TRBV27 with TRBJ1-6; D is undetermined. The germline V gene encodes CDR1 MNHEY and CDR2 SMNVEV (reference sequence). Trimming stripped 7 bases from V and 3 bases from J, with 7 bases between. The CDR3 is made up of 13 amino acids. CDR3 protein: CASTTDYNSPLHF. The CDR3 region has the DNA TGTGCCAGCACTACAGACTATAATTCACCCCTCCACTTT.

V usage is TRBV6-5 and J usage is TRBJ1-2; D not resolved. The CDR3 covers 12 residues. Germline values: CDR1 MNHEY, CDR2 SVGAGI. Trimming took off 10 bases at V and 3 bases at J, with 12 bases between the two ends. The CDR3 loop is CATKAGYYGYTF. CDR3 in DNA: TGTGCCACGAAAGCAGGCTACTATGGCTACACCTTC.

The chain has TRBV7-2 and TRBJ1-5, with no clear D. The CDR3 is made up of 15 amino acids. Per the germline V gene, CDR1 is SGHTA and CDR2 is FQGNSA. Trimming took off 1 base at V and 2 bases at J, with 9 bases between the two ends. CDR3 nucleotide sequence: TGTGCCAGCAGCTTAGTGGCAGAAGGCAATCAGCCCCAGCATTTT. It encodes CASSLVAEGNQPQHF.

In this sample, this clone turned up once. The chain combines TRBV25-1 with TRBJ1-2, with D perhaps matching TRBD1 (5 bases). The CDR3 loop spans 13 amino acids. V lost 2 bases, J lost 8 bases, and 12 bases lay in between. In germline, CDR1 is MGHDK, CDR2 SYGVNS. The CDR3 DNA reads as TGTGCCAGCAGTGAAAATGGGGGGAGCGGCTACACCTTC. This encodes CASSENGGSGYTF.

The V call is TRBV19, the J call TRBJ2-7, with D tentatively TRBD2 (5 bases). With 3 bases removed from V and 5 bases from J, the gap between germline ends came to 14 bases. The CDR3 extends over 14 amino acids. Germline assignment: CDR1 LNHDA and CDR2 SQIVND (reference sequence). In nucleotides, the CDR3 is TGTGCCAGTAGTATGAGAGGGCGGCTGGACGAGCAGTACTTC. Translation: CASSMRGRLDEQYF.

The chain uses TRBV5-1 and TRBJ2-1; perhaps TRBD2 as D (6 bases). This CDR3 has 15 residues. V lost 1 base, J lost 3 bases, and 11 bases lay in between. The germline V gene has CDR1 SGHRS and CDR2 YFSETQ. CDR3: CASSLTLTSYNEQFF. The CDR3 coding sequence is TGCGCCAGCAGCTTGACCCTGACTAGCTACAATGAGCAGTTCTTC.

The chain carries TRBV6-5 and TRBJ1-3; 7 bases agree with TRBD1. Germline V gene data show CDR1 as MNHEY and CDR2 as SVGAGI. V was clipped by 5 bases and J by 2 bases; unmatched bases: 6. The CDR3 runs 15 residues. CDR3 amino acids: CASSRDRVAGNTIYF. The CDR3 coding sequence is TGTGCCAGCAGTCGCGACAGGGTAGCTGGAAACACCATATATTTT.

The genes are TRBV29-1 and TRBJ2-7; TRBD1 is a possible D gene (6 bases). The CDR3 length is 12 residues. V was cut by 7 bases and J by 2 bases, with 12 bases left in between. Germline-derived CDR1 and CDR2 are SQVTM and ANQGSEA. CDR3 nucleotides: TGCAGCGAACAGGGTACTGCCTACGAGCAGTACTTC. Translation gives CSEQGTAYEQYF.

The chain carries TRBV11-2 and TRBJ2-5; D ambiguous. Germline CDR1 is SGHAT and CDR2 is FQNNGV. The CDR3 totals 13 residues. V lost 5 bases and J 0 bases, leaving 7 bases between the germline ends. The CDR3 protein is CASSHSDQETQYF. In DNA, the CDR3 is TGTGCCAGCAGCCACTCGGACCAAGAGACCCAGTACTTC.

This rearrangement joins TRBV18 to TRBJ2-3; D is unresolved. Germline V gives CDR1 KGHSH, CDR2 LQKENI. Trimming shortened V by 5 bases and J by 0 bases, and 6 bases separated the two germline ends. CDR3 length: 13 residues. The CDR3 loop reads CASSSFSTDTQYF. CDR3 in DNA: TGTGCCAGCTCATCCTTTAGCACAGATACGCAGTATTTT.

This clone was seen a single time. This chain connects TRBV28 to TRBJ2-1; 8 bases agree with TRBD2. CDR1 and CDR2 from the germline V gene are MDHEN and SYDVKM. V was pared by 4 bases and J by 1 base, with 3 bases of the junction left unmatched. The CDR3 consists of 15 residues. This chain's CDR3 is CASSSSGRSYNEQFF. The CDR3 bases are TGTGCCAGCAGTTCGAGCGGGAGATCCTACAATGAGCAGTTCTTC.